One and the same sample provided the 23 T cell receptor beta chains below, sequenced in a study of neurological immune-mediated disorders. MiXCR, applied by TCRdb to the 5' RACE reads, yields one record per CDR3 protein. The top ten clones hold about 2% of a sample with 57,000 or so distinct CDR3 sequences, roughly 10% of them seen once. Sequencing input: PBMCs. The source of these receptors is a man aged 60 to 69 in good health.

The rearrangement uses TRBV18 and TRBJ2-5; unclear D gene. The CDR3 covers 13 residues. From germline, CDR1 is KGHSH and CDR2 LQKENI. The ends were cut back, 1 base at V and 5 bases at J, with 8 bases in the middle. CDR3 protein: CASSPLRSETQYF. In DNA form, the CDR3 reads TGTGCCAGCTCACCACTCCGGAGCGAGACCCAGTACTTC.

This clonotype was observed many times. The chain employs TRBV5-1 and TRBJ1-4; TRBD1 aligns across 10 bases. The CDR3 runs to 15 residues. V dropped 4 bases and J dropped 8; count of bases not matched to a gene: 8. The V gene's germline CDR1 is SGHRS and CDR2 YFSETQ. The CDR3 loop reads CASSPRDRGEEKLFF. Written as DNA, the CDR3 is TGCGCCAGCAGCCCACGGGACAGGGGAGAGGAAAAACTGTTTTTT.

This clonotype occurred many times. The chain joins TRBV7-6 to TRBJ2-7; TRBD2 matches at 8 bases. The CDR3 is 14 residues long. With 5 bases clipped from V and 2 bases from J, the junction kept 5 bases outside the gene matches. Germline V gives CDR1 SGHVS, CDR2 FNYEAQ. The CDR3 sequence: CASSSGGGPYEQYF. The CDR3 bases are TGTGCCAGCAGCAGCGGGGGCGGTCCCTACGAGCAGTACTTC.

This clonotype was seen ten or more times. V usage is TRBV3-1 and J usage is TRBJ2-7, with D uncertain. This CDR3 has 12 amino acids. Trimming took off 1 base at V and 6 bases at J, with 7 bases between the two ends. In germline, CDR1 is LGHDT, CDR2 YNNKEL (reference sequence). The CDR3 here is CASSQGGGEQYF. The CDR3 DNA reads TGTGCCAGCAGCCAAGGAGGTGGCGAGCAGTACTTC.

The table lists this clonotype with many counts. This chain connects TRBV20-1 to TRBJ1-1, with 8 bases that match TRBD1. Germline V gives CDR1 DFQATT, CDR2 SNEGSKA (reference sequence). The ends lost 5 bases at V and 4 bases at J; junction bases unmatched: 12. The CDR3 is 15 residues long. The DNA for the CDR3 is TGCAGTGCTCCCGGACAGGGAGGACAAAGCACTGAAGCTTTCTTT. Residues: CSAPGQGGQSTEAFF.

This clonotype was counted at least ten times. The genes are TRBV20-1 and TRBJ1-3, with TRBD1 as a possible D gene (5 bases). The CDR3 has 15 amino acids. Trimming took off 0 bases at V and 6 bases at J, with 15 bases between the two ends. Germline V CDR1 and CDR2: DFQATT, SNEGSKA (reference sequence). CDR3 bases: TGCAGTGCTAGAGATCCGGGCAGGGAGAAAAACACCATATATTTT. The encoded protein is CSARDPGREKNTIYF.

The table lists this clonotype with many counts. The chain couples TRBV7-2 to TRBJ1-1; D ambiguous. The CDR3 contains 11 residues. With 4 bases removed from V and 9 bases from J, the gap between germline ends came to 9 bases. Germline loops: CDR1 SGHTA, CDR2 FQGNSA. The chain's CDR3 is CASSSGRKAFF. In DNA, the CDR3 is TGTGCCAGCAGCTCCGGACGGAAAGCTTTCTTT.

This clonotype has ten or more counts. V usage is TRBV7-9 and J usage is TRBJ2-2; D call uncertain. CDR3 size: 14 residues. Germline CDR1 SEHNR, CDR2 FQNEAQ (reference sequence). Deletions cut 7 bases from V and 0 bases from J, with 9 bases between. CDR3 DNA sequence: TGTGCCAGCAAGCCCTCTGCGAACACCGGGGAGCTGTTTTTT. Its translation is CASKPSANTGELFF.

This clonotype has at least ten counts. The genes are TRBV5-1 and TRBJ2-6; D may be TRBD1 (5 bases). V lost 5 bases and J 1 base, leaving 10 bases between the germline ends. Germline V gene data show CDR1 as SGHRS and CDR2 as YFSETQ. CDR3 size: 15 residues. The CDR3 reads CASSTDRSGANVLTF. The CDR3 DNA is TGCGCCAGCAGTACCGACAGATCTGGGGCCAACGTCCTGACTTTC.

This clonotype was detected many times. The gene calls are TRBV6-2 or TRBV6-3 and TRBJ1-5; 9 bases map to TRBD1. In germline, CDR1 is MNHEY, CDR2 SVGEGT. This CDR3 is built from 15 residues. The V and J ends lost 6 bases and 3 bases, in that order; junction bases with no gene match: 6. CDR3 DNA sequence: TGTGCCAGCAGGATCACAGGGGGCTACAATCAGCCCCAGCATTTT. Amino acid sequence: CASRITGGYNQPQHF.

This clonotype was detected only a few times. The chain recombines TRBV3-1 with TRBJ2-5; D remains unclear. The CDR3 is 13 amino acids. Germline V CDR1 and CDR2: LGHDT, YNNKEL (reference sequence). The germline V and J ends were trimmed by 1 base and 5 bases, with 8 bases remaining between them. The CDR3 sequence: CASSQVRWETQYF. The CDR3, as DNA: TGTGCCAGCAGCCAAGTTCGCTGGGAGACCCAGTACTTC.

In this sample, this clonotype turned up many times. V is TRBV7-2 and J is TRBJ1-5; maybe TRBD1 (6 bases). The CDR3 spans 15 residues. Trimming removed 5 bases from V and 6 bases from J, with 17 bases in between. Germline assignment: CDR1 SGHTA and CDR2 FQGNSA. The CDR3 loop reads CASSPALRGAQPQHF. As DNA, the CDR3 is TGTGCCAGCAGCCCCGCTCTGCGGGGGGCTCAGCCCCAGCATTTT.

Ten or more counts support this clonotype. The chain uses TRBV20-1 and TRBJ1-1; D unresolved. CDR1 and CDR2 from the germline V gene are DFQATT and SNEGSKA (reference sequence). The V end lost 3 bases, the J end lost 5 bases, and 10 bases lay between the germline ends. This CDR3 spans 12 amino acids. This chain's CDR3 is CSARMGRTEAFF. CDR3 DNA sequence: TGCAGTGCTAGGATGGGGAGGACTGAAGCTTTCTTT.

With regard to this clonotype: A read error may explain this, as a much larger clone is one base away. Since the CDR3 does not end with the conserved phenylalanine or tryptophan, this likely comes from a read error. The chain uses TRBV29-1 and TRBJ1-4; weak D call: TRBD1 (5 bases). The ends were cut back, 5 bases at V and 14 bases at J, with 15 bases in the middle. The length of the CDR3 is 11 residues. Germline V gene lookup returns CDR1 SQVTM and CDR2 ANQGSEA. DNA of the CDR3: TGCAGCGTTTCGGGGCTTGGAGGGCTGTTTTCT. This sequence encodes CSVSGLGGLFS.

This clonotype showed up many times. The chain is built from TRBV6-5 and TRBJ1-1, with D tentatively TRBD1 (6 bases). Germline CDR1 is MNHEY and CDR2 is SVGAGI. Between the trimmed V and J ends, which lost 6 bases and 1 base, there was a span of 21 bases. This CDR3 region has 17 residues. CDR3 DNA sequence: TGTGCCAGCAGCAAACATACCTCTAACAGGGCGAACACTGAAGCTTTCTTT. This codes for CASSKHTSNRANTEAFF.

This clonotype was seen a single time. No conserved phenylalanine or tryptophan is present at the end of the CDR3, so a read error is the likely explanation. V usage is TRBV5-1 and J usage is TRBJ2-1; TRBD1 matches at 8 bases. This CDR3 comprises 15 residues. Trimming took 4 bases from V and 1 from J; bases not matched to a gene: 4. Germline V gene data show CDR1 as SGHRS and CDR2 as YFSETQ. The CDR3 DNA is TGCGCCAGCAGCACTGGACAGGGATCCTACAATGAGCAGTTCTTG. Translated: CASSTGQGSYNEQFL.

This clonotype has ten or more counts. The chain combines TRBV28 with TRBJ2-5; 7 bases map to TRBD2. The CDR3 is 12 residues long. The V gene's germline CDR1 is MDHEN and CDR2 SYDVKM. Trimming took 10 bases from V and 0 from J; bases not matched to a gene: 2. CDR3 sequence (DNA): TGTGCCACCGGGGGGTACCAAGAGACCCAGTACTTC. Translated, it gives CATGGYQETQYF.

This clonotype was found many times. The chain carries TRBV29-1 and TRBJ2-1, with TRBD1 identical over 9 bases. The CDR3 is 15 residues long. The germline V gene encodes CDR1 SQVTM and CDR2 ANQGSEA. With 6 bases clipped from V and 4 bases from J, the junction kept 10 bases outside the gene matches. The CDR3 DNA is TGCAGCGTCCCCGGGACAGGGCATATTTACAATGAGCAGTTCTTC. As protein: CSVPGTGHIYNEQFF.

This clonotype was observed at least ten times. The chain has TRBV7-2 and TRBJ1-1; D uncertain. The V end lost 3 bases, the J end lost 4 bases, and 6 bases lay between the germline ends. Per germline, CDR1 SGHTA and CDR2 FQGNSA. The CDR3 contains 12 residues. CDR3 in DNA: TGTGCCAGCAGCTTTATTGGCACTGAAGCTTTCTTT. This encodes CASSFIGTEAFF. Full variable domain (outside the CDR3, taken from reference TRBV7-2 and TRBJ1-1): GAGVSQSPSNKVTEKGKDVELRCDPISGHTALYWYRQSLGQGLEFLIYFQGNSAPDKSGLPSDRFSAERTGGSVSTLTIQRTQQEDSAVYLCASSFIGTEAFFGQGTRLTVV.

This clonotype was observed at least ten times. The chain recombines TRBV5-6 with TRBJ2-7; TRBD1 matches 8 bases. CDR1 and CDR2 (germline): SGHDT, YYEEEE. Germline trimming cut 0 bases from V and 5 bases from J; bases unmatched to any gene: 4. This CDR3 is built from 14 residues. This CDR3 is CASSLGQGRNEQYF. CDR3 sequence (DNA): TGTGCCAGCAGCTTGGGACAGGGGCGGAACGAGCAGTACTTC.

The chain has TRBV28 and TRBJ1-1; D may be TRBD1 (6 bases). The CDR3 spans 15 residues. The V and J ends lost 2 bases and 2 bases respectively, with 12 bases between them. The germline gives CDR1 MDHEN, CDR2 SYDVKM. CDR3 sequence (DNA): TGTGCCAGCAGTTTAGGGGGGGCTGGAAACACTGAAGCTTTCTTT. Translation gives CASSLGGAGNTEAFF.

The chain couples TRBV5-1 to TRBJ2-1; 9 positions agree with TRBD2. The junction had 8 bases not matched to a gene; V was cut back by 0 bases and J by 7 bases. Germline values: CDR1 SGHRS, CDR2 YFSETQ. The CDR3 totals 16 residues. The CDR3 reads CASSLGGGAKNNEQFF. CDR3 DNA: TGCGCCAGCAGCTTGGGCGGGGGGGCGAAAAATAATGAGCAGTTCTTC.

The chain recombines TRBV27 with TRBJ2-1; 10 bases align to TRBD2. The length of the CDR3 is 17 residues. CDR1 is MNHEY, CDR2 SMNVEV, per germline (reference sequence). The V and J ends lost 5 bases and 7 bases, in that order; junction bases with no gene match: 14. This CDR3 reads CASSEIRVAGGGNEQFF. The CDR3 DNA is TGTGCCAGCAGTGAAATAAGAGTAGCGGGGGGAGGAAATGAGCAGTTCTTC.